The clone carrying this TCR beta chain was observed once. The method was immunoSEQ multiplex PCR; TCRdb's version includes in-frame clones alone and lacks a portion of them. The sample has approximately 240,000 clones; 80% to 90% are singletons. The sample comes from a study of blood T cell repertoires in COVID-19. From germline, CDR1 is MNHNY and CDR2 SVGAGI (reference sequence). The CDR3 is 13 residues long. Unmatched junction bases numbered 9, after V lost 9 bases and J lost 4 bases. The receptor was isolated from an older woman who had recovered from COVID-19. The chain uses TRBV6-6 and TRBJ2-7; the match to TRBD1 covers 7 bases. Source material: peripheral blood. The CDR3 DNA reads TGTGCCAGTTGTAATACAGGGGCGTACGAGCAGTACTTC. Translating it yields CASCNTGAYEQYF.